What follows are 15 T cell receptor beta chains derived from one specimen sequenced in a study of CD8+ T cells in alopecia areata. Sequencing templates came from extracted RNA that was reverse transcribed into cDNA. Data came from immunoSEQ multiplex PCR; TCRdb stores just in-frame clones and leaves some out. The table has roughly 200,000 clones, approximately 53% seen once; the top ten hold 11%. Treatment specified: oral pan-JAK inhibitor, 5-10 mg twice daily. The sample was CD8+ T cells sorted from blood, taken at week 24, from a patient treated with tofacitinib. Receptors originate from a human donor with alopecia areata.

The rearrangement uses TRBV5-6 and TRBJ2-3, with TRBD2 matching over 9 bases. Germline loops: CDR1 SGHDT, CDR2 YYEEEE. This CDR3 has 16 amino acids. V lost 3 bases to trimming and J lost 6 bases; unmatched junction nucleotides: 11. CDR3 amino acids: CASSSPGRGGEDTQYF. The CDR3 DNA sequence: TGTGCCAGCAGCTCCCCGGGGCGGGGGGGCGAGGATACGCAGTATTTT.

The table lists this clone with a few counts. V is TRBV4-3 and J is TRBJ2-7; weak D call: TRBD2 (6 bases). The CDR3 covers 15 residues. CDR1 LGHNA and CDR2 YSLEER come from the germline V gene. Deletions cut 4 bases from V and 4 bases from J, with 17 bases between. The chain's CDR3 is CASSPTEGRVYEQYF. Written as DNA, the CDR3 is TGCGCCAGCAGCCCCACGGAGGGGAGAGTTTACGAGCAGTACTTC.

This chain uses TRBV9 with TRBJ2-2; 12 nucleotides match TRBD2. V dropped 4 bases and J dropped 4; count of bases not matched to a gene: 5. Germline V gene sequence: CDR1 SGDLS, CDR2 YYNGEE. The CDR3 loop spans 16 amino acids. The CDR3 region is CASSPRTSGATGELFF. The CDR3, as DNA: TGTGCCAGCAGCCCTCGGACTAGCGGGGCCACCGGGGAGCTGTTTTTT.

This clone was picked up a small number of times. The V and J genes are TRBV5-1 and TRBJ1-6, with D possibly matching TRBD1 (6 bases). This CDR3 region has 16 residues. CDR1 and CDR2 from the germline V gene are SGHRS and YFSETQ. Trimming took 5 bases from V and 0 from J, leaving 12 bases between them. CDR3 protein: CASRLGQSSYNSPLHF. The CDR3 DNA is TGCGCCAGCAGACTCGGACAGAGCTCCTATAATTCACCCCTCCACTTT.

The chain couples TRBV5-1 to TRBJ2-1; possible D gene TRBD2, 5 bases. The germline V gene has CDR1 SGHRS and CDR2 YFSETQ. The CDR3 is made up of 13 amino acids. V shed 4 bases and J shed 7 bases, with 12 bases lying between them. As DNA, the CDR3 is TGCGCCAGCAGCCTAGCAACGGGGAATGAGCAGTTCTTC. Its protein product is CASSLATGNEQFF.

The CDR3 protein is CASKLRGQFYEQYF. CDR3 in DNA: TGTGCCAGCAAACTTCGAGGACAGTTCTACGAGCAGTACTTC. This sequence joins TRBV13 and TRBJ2-7; possible D gene TRBD1, 6 bases. The V gene lost 7 bases and the J gene lost 3 bases, with 16 bases spanning the gap. The CDR3 sequence is 14 residues long. Germline V gives CDR1 PRHDT, CDR2 FYEKMQ (reference sequence).

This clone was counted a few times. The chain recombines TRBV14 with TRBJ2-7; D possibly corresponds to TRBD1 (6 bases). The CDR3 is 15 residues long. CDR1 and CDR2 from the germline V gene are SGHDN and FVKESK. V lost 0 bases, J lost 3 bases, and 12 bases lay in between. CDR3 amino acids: CASSQDVTGNYEQYF. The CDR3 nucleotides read TGTGCCAGCAGCCAAGATGTAACAGGGAACTACGAGCAGTACTTC.

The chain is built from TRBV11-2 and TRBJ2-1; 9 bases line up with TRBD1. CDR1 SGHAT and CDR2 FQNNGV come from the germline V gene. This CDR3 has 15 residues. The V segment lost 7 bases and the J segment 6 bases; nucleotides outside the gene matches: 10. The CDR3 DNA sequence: TGTGCCAGCATTACAGACAGGGGGTTTCCCAATGAGCAGTTCTTC. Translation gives CASITDRGFPNEQFF.

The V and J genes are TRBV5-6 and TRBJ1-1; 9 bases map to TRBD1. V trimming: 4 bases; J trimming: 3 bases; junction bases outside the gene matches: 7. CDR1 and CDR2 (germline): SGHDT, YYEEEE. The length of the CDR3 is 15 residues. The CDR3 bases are TGTGCCAGCAGCCGACCAAACAGGGGGCACACTGAAGCTTTCTTT. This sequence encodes CASSRPNRGHTEAFF.

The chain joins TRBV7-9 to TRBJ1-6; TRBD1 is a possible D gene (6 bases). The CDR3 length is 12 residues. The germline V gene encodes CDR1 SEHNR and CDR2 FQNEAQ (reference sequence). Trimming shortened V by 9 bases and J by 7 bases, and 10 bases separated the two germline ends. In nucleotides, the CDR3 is TGTGCCAGTAGACAGGAAAATTCACCCCTCCACTTT. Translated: CASRQENSPLHF.

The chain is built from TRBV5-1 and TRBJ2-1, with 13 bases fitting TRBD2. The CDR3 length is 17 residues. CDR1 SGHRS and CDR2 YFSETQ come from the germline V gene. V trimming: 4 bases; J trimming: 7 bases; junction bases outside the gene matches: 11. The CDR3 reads CASSQQTTSGGINEQFF. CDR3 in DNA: TGCGCCAGCAGCCAACAAACGACTAGCGGGGGGATAAATGAGCAGTTCTTC.

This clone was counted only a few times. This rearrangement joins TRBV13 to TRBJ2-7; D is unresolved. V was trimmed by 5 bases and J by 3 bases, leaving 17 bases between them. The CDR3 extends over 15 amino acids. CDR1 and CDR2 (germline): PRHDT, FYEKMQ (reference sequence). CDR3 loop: CASSPSSVGFYEQYF. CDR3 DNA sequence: TGTGCCAGCAGCCCGTCATCAGTAGGGTTCTACGAGCAGTACTTC.

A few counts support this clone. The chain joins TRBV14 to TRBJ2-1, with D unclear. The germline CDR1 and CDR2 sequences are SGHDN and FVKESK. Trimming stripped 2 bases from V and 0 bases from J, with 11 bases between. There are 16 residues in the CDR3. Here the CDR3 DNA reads TGTGCCAGCAGCCAATTTAAGATGAGCTCCTACAATGAGCAGTTCTTC. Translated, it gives CASSQFKMSSYNEQFF.

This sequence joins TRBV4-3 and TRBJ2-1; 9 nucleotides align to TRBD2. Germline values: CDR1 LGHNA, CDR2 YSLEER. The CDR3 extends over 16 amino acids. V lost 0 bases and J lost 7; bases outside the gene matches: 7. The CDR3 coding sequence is TGCGCCAGCAGCCAAGACTTTGCGGGGGGGCAGAATGAGCAGTTCTTC. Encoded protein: CASSQDFAGGQNEQFF.

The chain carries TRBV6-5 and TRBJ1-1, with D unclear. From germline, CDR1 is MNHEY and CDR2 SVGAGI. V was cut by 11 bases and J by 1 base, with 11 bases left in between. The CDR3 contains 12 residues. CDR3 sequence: CASGPGNTEAFF. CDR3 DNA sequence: TGTGCCTCGGGCCCGGGGAACACTGAAGCTTTCTTT.